A selection of T cell receptor beta chains follows, all from one sample in a study of T cell clusters in autoimmune cytopenias. From the multiplex PCR reads, TCRdb lists one entry per CDR3 protein and no DNA. The listing records 6,000 to 9,500 distinct CDR3 sequences. These data were also reused for a study on T cell repertoires in aging, cancer and after chemotherapy.

Sequencing was performed on peripheral blood. The receptors come from a human donor in good health. The CDR3 runs from the conserved cysteine through the conserved F or W. The listing skips clone size in some rows; elsewhere it reads once, few, many or a size class.

V gene	J gene	clone size	CDR3 protein
TRBV19	TRBJ2-7	medium-sized	CASSIKREKGYEQYF
TRBV27	TRBJ2-7	NA	CASRKDRYSYEQYF
TRBV19	TRBJ2-1	medium-sized	CASSIRFERGGEQFF
TRBV5-4	TRBJ2-5	NA	CASSLNGRGRQETQYF
TRBV6-1	TRBJ2-1	medium-sized	CASSGGRANNEQFF
TRBV27	TRBJ2-6	NA	CASSEQGTGANVLTF
TRBV27	TRBJ2-1	NA	CASSLRGSYNEQFF
TRBV6-1	TRBJ2-1	NA	CASRGQDNEQFF
TRBV6-1	TRBJ2-1	NA	CASTGGVIYEQFF
TRBV6-4	TRBJ2-1	NA	CATAGQGYNEQFF
TRBV12-3/TRBV12-4	TRBJ1-5	NA	CASQEGRGRQPQHF
TRBV11-2	TRBJ2-1	NA	CASSLMSGGYNEQFF
TRBV15	TRBJ2-3	NA	CATSRGASGVGTDTQYF
TRBV27	TRBJ2-3	NA	CASSLSSGLAGLRYTQYF
TRBV6-2/TRBV6-3	TRBJ2-5	NA	CASSYSSLRRPRETQYF
TRBV5-4	TRBJ2-6	medium-sized	CASSLKGPRGANVLTF
TRBV6-4	TRBJ2-3	NA	CASSDWAGSTDTQYF
TRBV18	TRBJ2-3	medium-sized	CASSPPEDTQYF
TRBV19	TRBJ2-1	medium-sized	CASSIPGQGLNEQFF
TRBV19	TRBJ2-3	medium-sized	CASSRGLAGDTDTQYF
TRBV5-4	TRBJ2-3	NA	CASSLVRTTDTQYF
TRBV12-3/TRBV12-4	TRBJ2-3	NA	CASTQDGTSGRWVDTQYF
TRBV5-1	TRBJ2-2	NA	CASSLPSDTGELFF
TRBV12-3/TRBV12-4	TRBJ1-3	NA	CASKPRGQYTIYF
TRBV19	TRBJ1-4	medium-sized	CASIDRGQNEKLFF
TRBV19	TRBJ1-1	medium-sized	CASSIVGQGGTEAFF
TRBV6-2/TRBV6-3	TRBJ1-2	NA	CASSRSASQDGYTF
TRBV5-1	TRBJ2-5	NA	CASSPTRGQETQYF
TRBV12-3/TRBV12-4	TRBJ1-5	NA	CASSLTVPPPQHF